The rows below give T cell receptor beta chains drawn from one sample of a study of blood T cell repertoires in COVID-19. Only in-frame clones appear in the TCRdb table, and some are missing; sequencing was by immunoSEQ multiplex PCR. Among 470,000 or so clones, around 89% were seen once, and the ten largest hold roughly 4%. The material sequenced was peripheral blood. Receptor source: a woman aged 30 to 39 with acute or convalescent COVID-19. CDR3s include the opening cysteine and the closing phenylalanine or tryptophan. D genes are given only for firm matches. Clone size is not always given. Where it is, it says once, few, many or a class for expanded clones.

j_call	d_call	v_call	clone_size	cdr3_aa	cdr3_nt
TRBJ2-5	-	TRBV5-1	once	CASSLVGGGETQYF	TGCGCCAGCAGCTTGGTCGGGGGAGGTGAGACCCAGTACTTC
TRBJ2-2	TRBD2	TRBV14	-	CASSQTSVIANTGELFF	TGTGCCAGCAGCCAAACTAGCGTGATCGCGAACACCGGGGAGCTGTTTTTT
TRBJ2-7	TRBD2	TRBV9	-	CASSASGDAWVYEQYF	TGTGCCAGCAGCGCCAGCGGGGACGCGTGGGTCTACGAGCAGTACTTC
TRBJ1-1	-	TRBV28	-	CASSFGGGPLHSGVF	TGTGCCAGCAGTTTCGGGGGGGGACCCCTCCACTCAGGTGTCTTT
TRBJ1-6	-	TRBV21-1	-	CASSTPFIHSPLHF	TGTGCCAGCAGCACCCCGTTTATCCATTCACCCCTCCACTTT
TRBJ1-1	-	TRBV5-1	-	CASSLQGWNTEAFF	TGCGCCAGCAGCTTGCAGGGGTGGAACACTGAAGCTTTCTTT
TRBJ1-1	-	TRBV18	-	CASSPLTVNTEAFF	TGTGCCAGCTCACCACTAACAGTGAACACTGAAGCTTTCTTT
TRBJ1-5	TRBD1	TRBV5-1	-	CASSSGQGANQPQHF	TGCGCCAGCAGCTCGGGACAGGGGGCGAATCAGCCCCAGCATTTT
TRBJ2-5	-	TRBV10-3	-	CAISDLVGVARETQYF	TGTGCCATCAGTGACTTAGTTGGAGTGGCTCGGGAGACCCAGTACTTC
TRBJ1-2	-	TRBV5-4	-	CASSDYRVAGYTF	TGTGCCAGCAGCGACTACAGGGTTGCTGGCTACACCTTC
TRBJ1-5	-	TRBV2	-	CASRRQNSNQPQHF	TGTGCCAGCAGGCGACAGAATAGCAATCAGCCCCAGCATTTT
TRBJ1-5	-	TRBV18	-	CASSRGLGNNQPQHF	TGTGCCAGCTCAAGGGGACTGGGGAACAATCAGCCCCAGCATTTT
TRBJ2-3	TRBD1	TRBV2	once	CASISLPRGPPDTQYF	TGTGCCAGCATATCACTGCCCAGGGGGCCCCCAGATACGCAGTATTTT
TRBJ2-7	TRBD1	TRBV6-5	-	CASRGQGTNEQYF	TGTGCCAGCAGGGGACAGGGTACAAACGAGCAGTACTTC
TRBJ2-5	TRBD1	TRBV6-2/TRBV6-3	-	CASTPETGYDQETQYF	TGTGCCAGCACCCCTGAGACAGGGTACGACCAAGAGACCCAGTACTTC
TRBJ1-5	-	TRBV5-1	many	CASSLDNSNQPQHF	TGCGCCAGCAGCCTGGACAATAGCAATCAGCCCCAGCATTTT
TRBJ1-2	-	TRBV19	-	CASTYRVSNYGYTF	TGTGCCAGTACCTACAGGGTTTCCAACTATGGCTACACCTTC
TRBJ2-2	TRBD2	TRBV11-3	-	CASSSGTSGENTGELFF	TGTGCCAGCAGCTCCGGGACTAGCGGGGAGAACACCGGGGAGCTGTTTTTT
TRBJ2-1	TRBD2	TRBV3-1/TRBV3-2	once	CASSQEMASGGSYNEQFF	TGTGCCAGCAGCCAAGAAATGGCCTCGGGGGGCTCCTACAATGAGCAGTTCTTC
TRBJ1-5	-	TRBV6-5	few	CASSNRDYGQPQHF	TGTGCCAGCAGTAACCGGGACTACGGGCAGCCCCAGCATTTT
TRBJ2-2	-	TRBV27	-	CASSFSQGPTGELFF	TGTGCCAGCAGTTTCTCCCAGGGCCCCACCGGGGAGCTGTTTTTT
TRBJ2-1	-	TRBV5-1	-	CASSLAPGNEQFF	TGCGCCAGCAGCTTGGCACCGGGCAATGAGCAGTTCTTC
TRBJ2-5	-	TRBV11-3	-	CASSSGGGLETQYF	TGTGCCAGCAGCTCCGGTGGGGGCTTGGAGACCCAGTACTTC